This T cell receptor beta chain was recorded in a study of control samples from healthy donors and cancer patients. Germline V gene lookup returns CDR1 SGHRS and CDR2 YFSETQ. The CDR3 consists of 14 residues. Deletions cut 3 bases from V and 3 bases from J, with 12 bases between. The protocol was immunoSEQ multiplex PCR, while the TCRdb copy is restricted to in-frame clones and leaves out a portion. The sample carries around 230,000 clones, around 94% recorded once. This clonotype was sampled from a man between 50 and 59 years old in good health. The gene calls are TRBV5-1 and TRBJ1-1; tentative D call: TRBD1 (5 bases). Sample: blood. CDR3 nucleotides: TGCGCCAGCAGCTCCCAACCGACAGACACTGAAGCTTTCTTT. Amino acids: CASSSQPTDTEAFF.